This T cell receptor beta chain was identified during a study of CD8+ T cells in alopecia areata. Study context: Tofacitinib lasted 6 to 18 months, then 6 months off drug.

This CDR3 comprises 15 residues. Germline lookup yields CDR1 SSHAT and CDR2 FNYEAQ (reference sequence). Extraction and reverse transcription of RNA yielded cDNA as the sequencing template. The method was immunoSEQ multiplex PCR; TCRdb's version includes in-frame clones alone and lacks a portion of them. The sample has over 110,000 clones; about 51% are singletons. A word on this clone: At one end the junction does not follow the germline gene, possibly because of a read error.

The chain has TRBV7-7 and TRBJ2-5; D is unresolved. The specimen comprised CD4+ T cells sorted from blood, sampled at week 0. The source is a human donor with alopecia areata. CDR3 loop: CASSFTNEVWATQYF. The CDR3 bases are TGTGCTAGCAGCTTTACTAACGAGGTTTGGGCGACCCAGTACTTC.